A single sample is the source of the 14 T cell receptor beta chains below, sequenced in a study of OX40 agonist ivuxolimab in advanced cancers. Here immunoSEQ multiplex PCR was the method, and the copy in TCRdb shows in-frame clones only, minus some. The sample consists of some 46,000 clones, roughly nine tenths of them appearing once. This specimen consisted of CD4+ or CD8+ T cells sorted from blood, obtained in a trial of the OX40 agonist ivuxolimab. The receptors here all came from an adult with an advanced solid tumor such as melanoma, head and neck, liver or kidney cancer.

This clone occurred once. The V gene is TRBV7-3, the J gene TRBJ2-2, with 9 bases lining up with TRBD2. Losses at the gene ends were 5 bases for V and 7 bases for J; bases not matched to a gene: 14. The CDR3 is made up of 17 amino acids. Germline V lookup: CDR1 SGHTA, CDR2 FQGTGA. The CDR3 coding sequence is TGTGCCAGCAGCCCGAATTACCGGGGACTAGCAATCGGGGAGCTGTTTTTT. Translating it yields CASSPNYRGLAIGELFF.

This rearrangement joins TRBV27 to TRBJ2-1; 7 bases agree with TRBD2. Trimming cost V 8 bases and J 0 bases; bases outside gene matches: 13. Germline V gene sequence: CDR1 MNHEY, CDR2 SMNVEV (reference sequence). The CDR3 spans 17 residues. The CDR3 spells CASGKTSGGSSYNEQFF. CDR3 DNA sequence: TGTGCCAGCGGTAAGACGTCCGGGGGGAGCTCCTACAATGAGCAGTTCTTC.

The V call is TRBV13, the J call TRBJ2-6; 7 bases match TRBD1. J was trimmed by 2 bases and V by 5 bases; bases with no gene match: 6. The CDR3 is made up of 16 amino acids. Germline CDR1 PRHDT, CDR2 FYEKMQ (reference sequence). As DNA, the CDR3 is TGTGCCAGCAGCACTCAGACAGGGACTGGGGCCAACGTCCTGACTTTC. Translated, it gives CASSTQTGTGANVLTF. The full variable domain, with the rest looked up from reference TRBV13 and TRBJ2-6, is AAGVIQSPRHLIKEKRETATLKCYPIPRHDTVYWYQQGPGQDPQFLISFYEKMQSDKGSIPDRFSAQQFSDYHSELNMSSLELGDSALYFCASSTQTGTGANVLTFGAGSRLTVL.

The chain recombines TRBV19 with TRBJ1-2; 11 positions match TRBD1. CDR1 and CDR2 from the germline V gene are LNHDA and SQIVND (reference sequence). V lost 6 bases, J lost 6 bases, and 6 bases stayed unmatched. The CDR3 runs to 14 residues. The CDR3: CASSTGTGGHGYTF. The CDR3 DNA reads TGTGCCAGTAGCACCGGGACAGGGGGTCATGGCTACACCTTC.

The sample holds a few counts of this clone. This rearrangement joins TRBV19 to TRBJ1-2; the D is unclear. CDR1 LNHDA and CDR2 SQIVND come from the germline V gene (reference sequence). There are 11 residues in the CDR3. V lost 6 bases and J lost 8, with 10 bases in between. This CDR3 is CASSTATGYTF. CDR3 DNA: TGTGCCAGTAGCACCGCAACGGGCTACACCTTC.

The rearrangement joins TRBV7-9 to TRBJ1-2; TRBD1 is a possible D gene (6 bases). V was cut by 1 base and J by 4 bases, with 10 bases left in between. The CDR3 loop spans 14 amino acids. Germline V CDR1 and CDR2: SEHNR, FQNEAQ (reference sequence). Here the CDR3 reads CASSLVGGTYGYTF. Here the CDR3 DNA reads TGTGCCAGCAGCTTAGTAGGGGGGACCTATGGCTACACCTTC. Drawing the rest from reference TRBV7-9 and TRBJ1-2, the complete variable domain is DTGVSQNPRHKITKRGQNVTFRCDPISEHNRLYWYRQTLGQGPEFLTYFQNEAQLEKSRLLSDRFSAERPKGSFSTLEIQRTEQGDSAMYLCASSLVGGTYGYTFGSGTRLTVV.

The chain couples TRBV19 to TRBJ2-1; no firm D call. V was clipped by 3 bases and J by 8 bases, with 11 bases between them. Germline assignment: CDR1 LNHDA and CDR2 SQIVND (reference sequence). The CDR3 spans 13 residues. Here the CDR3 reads CASSINSIHEQFF. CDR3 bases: TGTGCCAGTAGTATTAACAGTATTCATGAGCAGTTCTTC.

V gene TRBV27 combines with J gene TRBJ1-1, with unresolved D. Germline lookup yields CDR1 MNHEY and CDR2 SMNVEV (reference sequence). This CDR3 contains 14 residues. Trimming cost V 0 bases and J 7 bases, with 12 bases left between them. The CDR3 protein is CASSLSQFLGEAFF. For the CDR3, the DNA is TGTGCCAGCAGTTTATCACAGTTCCTCGGTGAAGCTTTCTTT.

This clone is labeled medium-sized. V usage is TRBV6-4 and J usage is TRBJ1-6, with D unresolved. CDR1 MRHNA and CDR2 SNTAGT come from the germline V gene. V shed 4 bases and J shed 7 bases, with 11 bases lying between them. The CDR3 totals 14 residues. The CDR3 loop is CASSVGSDNSPLHF. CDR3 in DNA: TGTGCCAGCAGTGTTGGGAGCGACAATTCACCCCTCCACTTT.

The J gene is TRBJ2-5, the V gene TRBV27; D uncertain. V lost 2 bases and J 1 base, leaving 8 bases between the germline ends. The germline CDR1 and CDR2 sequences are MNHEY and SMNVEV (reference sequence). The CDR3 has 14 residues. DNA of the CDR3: TGTGCCAGCAGTTTAGGGCAGCCCCAAGAGACCCAGTACTTC. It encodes CASSLGQPQETQYF.

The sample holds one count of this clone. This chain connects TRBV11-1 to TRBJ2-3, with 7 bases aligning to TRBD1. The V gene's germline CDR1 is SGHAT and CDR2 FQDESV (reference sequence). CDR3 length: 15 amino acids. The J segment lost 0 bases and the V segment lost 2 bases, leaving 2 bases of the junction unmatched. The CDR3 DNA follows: TGTGCCAGCAGCTTAAGACAGGGTAGCACAGATACGCAGTATTTT. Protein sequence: CASSLRQGSTDTQYF. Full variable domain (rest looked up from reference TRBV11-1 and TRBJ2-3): EAEVAQSPRYKITEKSQAVAFWCDPISGHATLYWYRQILGQGPELLVQFQDESVVDDSQLPKDRFSAERLKGVDSTLKIQPAELGDSAMYLCASSLRQGSTDTQYFGPGTRLTVL.

Here the CDR3 reads CAWRNDRANEKLFF. DNA for the CDR3: TGTGCCTGGAGGAACGACAGGGCTAATGAAAAACTGTTTTTT. The chain combines TRBV30 with TRBJ1-4; 7 bases line up with TRBD1. After removal of 3 bases from V and 3 bases from J, the junction contained 4 bases not matched to a gene. CDR3 length equals 14 residues. The germline V gene has CDR1 GTSNPN and CDR2 SVGIG (reference sequence).

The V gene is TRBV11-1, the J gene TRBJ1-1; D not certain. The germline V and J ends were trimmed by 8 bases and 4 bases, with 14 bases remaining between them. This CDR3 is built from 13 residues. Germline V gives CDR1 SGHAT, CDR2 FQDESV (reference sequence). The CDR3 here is CASRSDKGTEAFF. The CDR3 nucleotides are TGTGCCAGCCGCTCTGATAAGGGCACTGAAGCTTTCTTT. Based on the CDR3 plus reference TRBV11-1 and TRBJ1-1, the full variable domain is EAEVAQSPRYKITEKSQAVAFWCDPISGHATLYWYRQILGQGPELLVQFQDESVVDDSQLPKDRFSAERLKGVDSTLKIQPAELGDSAMYLCASRSDKGTEAFFGQGTRLTVV.

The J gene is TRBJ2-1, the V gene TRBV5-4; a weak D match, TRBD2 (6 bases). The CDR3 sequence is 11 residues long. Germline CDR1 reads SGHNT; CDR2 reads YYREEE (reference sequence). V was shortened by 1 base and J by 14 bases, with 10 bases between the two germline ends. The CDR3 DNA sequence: TGTGCCAGCAGCTTGAGGGACTTAGAGTTCTTC. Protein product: CASSLRDLEFF.